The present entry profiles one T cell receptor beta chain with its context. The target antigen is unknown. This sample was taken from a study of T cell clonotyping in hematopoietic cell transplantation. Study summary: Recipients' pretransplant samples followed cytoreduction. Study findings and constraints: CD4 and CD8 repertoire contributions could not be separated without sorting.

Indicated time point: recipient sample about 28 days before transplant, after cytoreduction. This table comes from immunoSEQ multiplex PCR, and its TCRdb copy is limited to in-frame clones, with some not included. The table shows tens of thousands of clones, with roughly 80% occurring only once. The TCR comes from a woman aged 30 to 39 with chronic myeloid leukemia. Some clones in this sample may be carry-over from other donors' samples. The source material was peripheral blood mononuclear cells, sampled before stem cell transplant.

The CDR3 nucleotides read TGTGCCAGCAGCCGGCGGTCGGGTAACTATGGAGGCTACACCTTC. This gives the protein CASSRRSGNYGGYTF. The chain links TRBV13 to TRBJ1-2; D remains unclear. Germline V CDR1 and CDR2: PRHDT, FYEKMQ (reference sequence). The CDR3 is 15 residues long. The V end lost 5 bases, the J end lost 8 bases, and 21 bases lay between the germline ends. The entire variable domain, with the rest obtained from reference TRBV13 and TRBJ1-2, is as follows: AAGVIQSPRHLIKEKRETATLKCYPIPRHDTVYWYQQGPGQDPQFLISFYEKMQSDKGSIPDRFSAQQFSDYHSELNMSSLELGDSALYFCASSRRSGNYGGYTFGSGTRLTVV.